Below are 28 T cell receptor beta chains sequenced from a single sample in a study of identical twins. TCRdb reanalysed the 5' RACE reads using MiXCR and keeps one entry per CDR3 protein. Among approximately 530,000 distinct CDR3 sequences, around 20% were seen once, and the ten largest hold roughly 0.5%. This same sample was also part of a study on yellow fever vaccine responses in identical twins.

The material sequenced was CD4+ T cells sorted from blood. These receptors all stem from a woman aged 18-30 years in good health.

CDR3 coding DNA: TGTGCCAGCAGTTACGTAGGGTTGAACTATGGCTACACCTTC. It is translated as CASSYVGLNYGYTF. J is TRBJ1-2 and V is TRBV6-5, with D uncertain. Trimming took off 2 bases at V and 2 bases at J, with 9 bases between the two ends. The CDR3 length is 14 residues. CDR1 and CDR2 from the germline V gene are MNHEY and SVGAGI.

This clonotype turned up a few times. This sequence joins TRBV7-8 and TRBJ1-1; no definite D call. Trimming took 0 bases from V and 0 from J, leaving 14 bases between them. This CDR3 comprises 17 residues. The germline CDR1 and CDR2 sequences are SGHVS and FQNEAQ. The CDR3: CASSLAGLKLMNTEAFF. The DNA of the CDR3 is TGTGCCAGCAGCTTAGCAGGGTTGAAGCTGATGAACACTGAAGCTTTCTTT.

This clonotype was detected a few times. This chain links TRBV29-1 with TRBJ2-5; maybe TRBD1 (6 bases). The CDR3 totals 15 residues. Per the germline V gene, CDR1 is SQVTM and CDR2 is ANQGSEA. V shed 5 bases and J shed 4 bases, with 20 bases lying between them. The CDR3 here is CSVRRQVDLGETQYF. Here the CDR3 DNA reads TGCAGCGTTCGTCGACAGGTCGATTTGGGAGAGACCCAGTACTTC.

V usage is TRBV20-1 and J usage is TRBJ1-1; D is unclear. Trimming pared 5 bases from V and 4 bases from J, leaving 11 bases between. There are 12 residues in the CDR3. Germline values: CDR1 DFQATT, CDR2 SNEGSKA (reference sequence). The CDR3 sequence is CSAGGSATEAFF. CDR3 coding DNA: TGCAGTGCTGGAGGGTCGGCCACTGAAGCTTTCTTT.

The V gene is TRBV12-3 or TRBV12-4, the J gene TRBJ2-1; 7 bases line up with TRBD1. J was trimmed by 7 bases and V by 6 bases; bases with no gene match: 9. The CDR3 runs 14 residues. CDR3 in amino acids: CASRLDRLVNEQFF. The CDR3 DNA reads TGTGCCAGCAGGTTGGACAGGCTAGTAAATGAGCAGTTCTTC.

The CDR3 DNA reads as TGTGCCAGCAGTTTACTCCAGGGGACTGAAAAACTGTTTTTT. This translates into CASSLLQGTEKLFF. The V call is TRBV12-3 or TRBV12-4, the J call TRBJ1-4, with D possibly matching TRBD1 (6 bases). This CDR3 is 14 amino acids long. V lost 2 bases to trimming and J lost 7 bases, with 11 bases between them.

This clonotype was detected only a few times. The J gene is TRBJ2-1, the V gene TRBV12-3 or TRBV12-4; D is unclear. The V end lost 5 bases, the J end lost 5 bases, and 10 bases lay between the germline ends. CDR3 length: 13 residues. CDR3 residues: CASSPSEDNEQFF. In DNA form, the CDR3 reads TGTGCCAGCAGTCCTTCAGAGGACAATGAGCAGTTCTTC.

DNA for the CDR3: TGCGCCAGCAGCTTGTCCCAACCCGGGGAGCTGTTTTTT. Protein: CASSLSQPGELFF. The chain recombines TRBV5-1 with TRBJ2-2; no clear D gene. V shed 1 base and J shed 6 bases, with 7 bases lying between them. CDR3 length: 13 residues. Germline assignment: CDR1 SGHRS and CDR2 YFSETQ.

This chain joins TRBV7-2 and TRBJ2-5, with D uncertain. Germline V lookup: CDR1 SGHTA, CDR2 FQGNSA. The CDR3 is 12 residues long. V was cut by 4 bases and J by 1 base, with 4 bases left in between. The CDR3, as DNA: TGTGCCAGCAGCTACCCCCAAGAGACCCAGTACTTC. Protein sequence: CASSYPQETQYF.

The chain's CDR3 is CATKAAMVAKNIQYF. CDR3 bases: TGTGCCACGAAGGCGGCCATGGTGGCCAAAAACATTCAGTACTTC. J is TRBJ2-4 and V is TRBV10-3; D call uncertain. The CDR3 has 15 residues. The germline CDR1 and CDR2 sequences are ENHRY and SYGVKD. The germline V and J ends were trimmed by 10 bases and 1 base, with 17 bases remaining between them.

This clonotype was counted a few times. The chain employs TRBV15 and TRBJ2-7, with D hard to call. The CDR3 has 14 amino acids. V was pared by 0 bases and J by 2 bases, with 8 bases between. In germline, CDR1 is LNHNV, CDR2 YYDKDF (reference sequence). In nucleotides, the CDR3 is TGTGCCACCAGCAGAGATAAGGGCCCCTACGAGCAGTACTTC. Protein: CATSRDKGPYEQYF. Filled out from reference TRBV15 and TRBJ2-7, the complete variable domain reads DAMVIQNPRYQVTQFGKPVTLSCSQTLNHNVMYWYQQKSSQAPKLLFHYYDKDFNNEADTPDNFQSRRPNTSFCFLDIRSPGLGDTAMYLCATSRDKGPYEQYFGPGTRLTVT.

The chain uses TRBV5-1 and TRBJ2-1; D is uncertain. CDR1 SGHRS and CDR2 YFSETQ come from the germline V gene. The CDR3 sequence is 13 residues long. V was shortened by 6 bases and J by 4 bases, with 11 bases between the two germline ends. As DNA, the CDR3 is TGCGCCAGCAACTCGAACGGTTACAATGAGCAGTTCTTC. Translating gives CASNSNGYNEQFF.

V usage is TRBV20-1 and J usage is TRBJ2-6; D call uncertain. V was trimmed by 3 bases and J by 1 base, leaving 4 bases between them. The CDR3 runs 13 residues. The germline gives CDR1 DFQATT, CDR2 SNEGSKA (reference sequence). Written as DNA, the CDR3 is TGCAGTGCTAGTGATTCTGGGGCCAACGTCCTGACTTTC. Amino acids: CSASDSGANVLTF.

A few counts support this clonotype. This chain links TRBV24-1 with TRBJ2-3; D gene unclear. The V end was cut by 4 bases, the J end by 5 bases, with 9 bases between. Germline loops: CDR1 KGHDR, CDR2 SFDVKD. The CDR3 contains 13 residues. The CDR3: CATSEGGGDTQYF. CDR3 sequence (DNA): TGTGCCACCAGTGAGGGTGGCGGAGATACGCAGTATTTT.

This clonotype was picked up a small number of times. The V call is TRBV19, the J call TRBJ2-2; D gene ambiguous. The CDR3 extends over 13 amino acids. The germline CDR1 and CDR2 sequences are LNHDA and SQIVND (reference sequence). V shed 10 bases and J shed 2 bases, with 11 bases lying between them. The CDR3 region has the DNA TGTGCCATATCCGGACCCAACACCGGGGAGCTGTTTTTT. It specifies CAISGPNTGELFF.

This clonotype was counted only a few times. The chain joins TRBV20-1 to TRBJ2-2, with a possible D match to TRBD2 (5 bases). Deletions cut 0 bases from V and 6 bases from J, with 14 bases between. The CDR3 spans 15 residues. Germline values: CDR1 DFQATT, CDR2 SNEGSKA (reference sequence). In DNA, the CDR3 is TGCAGTGCTAGAGATGCCTCCAAGAGGGCCGGGGAGCTGTTTTTT. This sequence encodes CSARDASKRAGELFF.

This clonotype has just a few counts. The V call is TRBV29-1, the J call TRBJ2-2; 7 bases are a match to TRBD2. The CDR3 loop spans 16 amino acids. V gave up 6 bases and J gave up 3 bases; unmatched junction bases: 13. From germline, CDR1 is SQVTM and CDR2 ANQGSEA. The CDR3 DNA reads TGCAGCGTCAGAGTCGGGGGGTCTAGAGACACCGGGGAGCTGTTTTTT. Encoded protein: CSVRVGGSRDTGELFF.

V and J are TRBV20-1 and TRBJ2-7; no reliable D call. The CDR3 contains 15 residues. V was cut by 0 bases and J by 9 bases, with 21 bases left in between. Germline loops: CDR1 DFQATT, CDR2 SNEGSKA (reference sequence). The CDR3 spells CSARDLRTGVVGQYF. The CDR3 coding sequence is TGCAGTGCTAGAGATCTTCGCACTGGAGTAGTAGGGCAGTACTTC.

The DNA for the CDR3 is TGTGCCAGCATTGGCTCGACTAGCGGGACGGGGCAGTACTTC. Its protein product is CASIGSTSGTGQYF. The rearrangement uses TRBV28 and TRBJ2-7, with TRBD2 identical over 11 bases. V shed 7 bases, J shed 9 bases, and the junction held 11 bases outside the gene matches. CDR3 length: 14 residues. CDR1 MDHEN and CDR2 SYDVKM come from the germline V gene.

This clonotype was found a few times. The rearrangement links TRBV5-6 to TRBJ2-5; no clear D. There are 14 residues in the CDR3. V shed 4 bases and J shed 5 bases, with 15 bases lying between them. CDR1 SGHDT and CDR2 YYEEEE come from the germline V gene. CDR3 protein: CASSKAPNLETQYF. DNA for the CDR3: TGTGCCAGCAGCAAAGCTCCAAACTTGGAGACCCAGTACTTC.

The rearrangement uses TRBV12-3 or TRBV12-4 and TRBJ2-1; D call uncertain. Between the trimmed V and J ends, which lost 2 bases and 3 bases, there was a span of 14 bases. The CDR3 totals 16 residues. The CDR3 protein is CASSLRGRIGYNEQFF. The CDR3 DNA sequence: TGTGCCAGCAGTTTACGTGGCAGGATAGGCTACAATGAGCAGTTCTTC.

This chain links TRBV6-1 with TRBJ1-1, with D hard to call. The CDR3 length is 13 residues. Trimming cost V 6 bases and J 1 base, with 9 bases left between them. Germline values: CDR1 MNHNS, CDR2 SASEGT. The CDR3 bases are TGTGCCAGCAGAGTAGGGTCGAACACTGAAGCTTTCTTT. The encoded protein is CASRVGSNTEAFF.

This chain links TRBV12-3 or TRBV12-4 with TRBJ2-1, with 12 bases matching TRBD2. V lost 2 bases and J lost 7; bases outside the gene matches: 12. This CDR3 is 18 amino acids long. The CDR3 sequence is CASSLLGLAGRVRNEQFF. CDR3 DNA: TGTGCCAGCAGTTTACTAGGACTAGCGGGACGGGTAAGGAATGAGCAGTTCTTC.

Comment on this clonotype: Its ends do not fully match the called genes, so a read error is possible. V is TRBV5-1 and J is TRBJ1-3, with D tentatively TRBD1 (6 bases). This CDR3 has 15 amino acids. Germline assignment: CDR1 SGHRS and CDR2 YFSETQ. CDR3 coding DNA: TGCGCCAGCAGTAAGGACAGTGCCTCTGGGAACACCATATATTTT. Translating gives CASSKDSASGNTIYF.

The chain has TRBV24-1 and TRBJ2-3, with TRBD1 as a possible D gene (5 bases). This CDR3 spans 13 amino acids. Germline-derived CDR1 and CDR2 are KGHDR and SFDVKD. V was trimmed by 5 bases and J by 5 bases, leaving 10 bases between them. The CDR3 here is CATSAAGIDTQYF. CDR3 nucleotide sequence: TGTGCCACCAGTGCCGCAGGGATAGATACGCAGTATTTT.

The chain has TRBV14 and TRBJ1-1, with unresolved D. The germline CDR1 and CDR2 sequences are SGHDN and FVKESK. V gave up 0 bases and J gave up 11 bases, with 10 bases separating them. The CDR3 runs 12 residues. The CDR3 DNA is TGTGCCAGCAGCCAAGATCGGGTGAATGCTTTCTTT. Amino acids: CASSQDRVNAFF.

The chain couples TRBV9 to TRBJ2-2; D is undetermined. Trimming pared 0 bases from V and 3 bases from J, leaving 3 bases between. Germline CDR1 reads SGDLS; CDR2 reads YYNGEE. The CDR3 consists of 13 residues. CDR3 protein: CASSVVDTGELFF. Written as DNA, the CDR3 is TGTGCCAGCAGCGTAGTAGACACCGGGGAGCTGTTTTTT.

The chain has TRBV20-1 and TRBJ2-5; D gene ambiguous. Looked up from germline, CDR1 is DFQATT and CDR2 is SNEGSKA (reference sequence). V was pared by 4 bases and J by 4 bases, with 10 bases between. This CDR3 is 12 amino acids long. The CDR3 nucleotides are TGCAGTGCTATTCAGTGGGGAGAGACCCAGTACTTC. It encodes CSAIQWGETQYF.